This T cell receptor (beta chain) emerged from a study of T cell repertoires in cytomegalovirus infection. V was pared by 5 bases and J by 3 bases, with 14 bases between. This CDR3 has 14 residues. TCRdb fed the reads into MiXCR, producing one record per CDR3 protein. The sample includes tens of thousands of distinct CDR3 sequences, about 18% of them seen just once. This clonotype has more than one count but fewer than ten. Its antigen is not known. This TCR came from a human donor in good health (CMV status not recorded). Some clones in this sample may be carry-over from other donors' samples. This sequence joins TRBV12-3 or TRBV12-4 and TRBJ2-7; the D gene is possibly TRBD2 (6 bases). The sample in question was CD8+ T cells from cultured PBMCs, obtained from culture after CMV antigen stimulation. DNA for the CDR3: TGTGCCAGCAGTCGACCCGGGACTTACTACGAGCAGTACTTC. Amino acid sequence: CASSRPGTYYEQYF.